These T cell receptor beta chains were read from a single sample in a study of blood T cell repertoires in COVID-19. TCRdb keeps only in-frame clones here, not all; method: immunoSEQ multiplex PCR. This table holds 200,000 to 250,000 clones, 80% to 90% found once. Sample: peripheral blood. These receptors originate from a man aged 45 to 65 with active or convalescent COVID-19. Each CDR3 is given with its conserved first and last residue. A D gene is named only where the DNA matches it firmly. Clone size appears in some rows only: once, few, many, or a class for an expanded clone.

j_call clone_size d_call v_call cdr3_aa cdr3_nt
TRBJ2-5 - TRBD1 TRBV7-2 CASSFRGRETQYF TGTGCCAGCAGCTTCAGGGGGCGCGAGACCCAGTACTTC
TRBJ1-5 - TRBD1 TRBV2 CASRRTGGSNQPQHF TGTGCCAGCAGGCGGACAGGCGGTAGCAATCAGCCCCAGCATTTT
TRBJ2-6 - - TRBV18 CASSPIQDSVGANVLTF TGTGCCAGCTCACCGATCCAGGACTCGGTAGGGGCCAACGTCCTGACTTTC
TRBJ2-2 - TRBD2 TRBV10-3 CAIRKTSANTGELFF TGTGCCATCAGGAAGACTAGCGCTAACACCGGGGAGCTGTTTTTT
TRBJ2-5 - - TRBV20-1 CSASGGRPETQYF TGCAGTGCTAGTGGGGGCAGGCCGGAGACCCAGTACTTC
TRBJ2-3 - - TRBV20-1 CSASETGPTDTQYF TGCAGTGCTAGTGAGACAGGCCCCACAGATACGCAGTATTTT
TRBJ1-5 - - TRBV19 CASSLGVHSNQPQHF TGTGCCAGTAGCCTAGGGGTTCATAGCAATCAGCCCCAGCATTTT
TRBJ2-2 - - TRBV7-9 CASSLVGAGELFF TGTGCCAGCAGCTTAGTAGGGGCCGGGGAGCTGTTTTTT
TRBJ1-5 - - TRBV4-1 CASSQEGGRNSNQPQHF TGCGCCAGCAGCCAAGAGGGAGGCAGAAATAGCAATCAGCCCCAGCATTTT
TRBJ1-2 - TRBD1 TRBV28 CASTMTGDYGYTF TGTGCCAGCACCATGACAGGGGACTATGGCTACACCTTC
TRBJ1-5 - - TRBV2 CASTGGFGQPQHF TGTGCCAGCACGGGAGGGTTTGGGCAGCCCCAGCATTTT
TRBJ2-5 - - TRBV7-2 CASTDSGGETQYF TGTGCCAGCACAGACAGTGGGGGGGAGACCCAGTACTTC
TRBJ1-4 - - TRBV19 CASSIGAVGKLFF TGTGCCAGTAGTATTGGGGCAGTCGGAAAACTGTTTTTT
TRBJ2-2 - - TRBV7-3 CASSRQPNTGELFF TGTGCCAGCAGCAGACAGCCGAACACCGGGGAGCTGTTTTTT
TRBJ2-1 once TRBD1 TRBV9 CASSPGTGYNEQFF TGTGCCAGCAGCCCCGGGACAGGCTACAATGAGCAGTTCTTC
TRBJ1-1 - - TRBV7-9 CASSPRWMGGAFF TGTGCCAGCAGCCCCCGATGGATGGGGGGAGCTTTCTTT
TRBJ1-3 - TRBD1 TRBV28 CASSSPRTGKGNTIYF TGTGCCAGCAGTTCTCCAAGGACAGGGAAAGGAAACACCATATATTTT
TRBJ1-5 once TRBD1 TRBV4-3 CASSQGQGPNQPQHF TGCGCCAGCAGCCAGGGACAGGGACCCAATCAGCCCCAGCATTTT
TRBJ1-5 - - TRBV27 CASSLQGRNQPQHF TGTGCCAGCAGTTTACAGGGGCGCAATCAGCCCCAGCATTTT
TRBJ1-5 - - TRBV4-1 CASSQSPRGSNQPQHF TGCGCCAGCAGCCAAAGTCCCAGGGGAAGCAATCAGCCCCAGCATTTT
TRBJ1-1 - - TRBV5-4 CASSLEQAYTEAFF TGTGCCAGCAGCTTGGAACAGGCCTACACTGAAGCTTTCTTT
TRBJ2-7 - TRBD2 TRBV11-1 CASSLLTGGSDEQYF TGTGCCAGCAGCCTACTCACGGGAGGGTCCGACGAGCAGTACTTC
TRBJ1-5 once TRBD1 TRBV18 CASSPYEDRVLLPQHF TGTGCCAGCTCACCATACGAGGACAGGGTGTTGTTGCCCCAGCATTTT
TRBJ2-7 - - TRBV5-5 CASSFSVSYEQYF TGTGCCAGCAGCTTCTCTGTGTCCTACGAGCAGTACTTC
TRBJ1-1 - TRBD1 TRBV28 CASSLPKGARTEAFF TGTGCCAGCAGTTTACCAAAGGGGGCTCGAACTGAAGCTTTCTTT
TRBJ1-1 - TRBD1 TRBV11-2 CASSLDTGGRAFF TGTGCCAGCAGCTTGGACACAGGGGGGAGGGCTTTCTTT
TRBJ2-5 - - TRBV3-1/TRBV3-2 CASSQLPLGGETQYF TGTGCCAGCAGCCAACTCCCTCTCGGAGGAGAGACCCAGTACTTC
TRBJ2-2 - - TRBV9 CASRRGGDTGELFF TGTGCCAGCAGGAGGGGGGGTGACACCGGGGAGCTGTTTTTT
TRBJ1-5 - - TRBV7-9 CASSRPRGPQHF TGTGCCAGCAGCCGGCCGCGGGGACCCCAGCATTTT
TRBJ1-3 few - TRBV29-1 CSVEDTSSSGNTIYF TGCAGCGTTGAAGATACGTCGAGCTCTGGAAACACCATATATTTT
TRBJ1-1 - - TRBV15 CATSRDSGVNTEAFF TGTGCCACCAGCAGAGATTCGGGGGTGAACACTGAAGCTTTCTTT
TRBJ2-1 - TRBD1 TRBV24-1 CATSDPGQAGDNEQFF TGTGCCACCAGTGACCCCGGACAGGCCGGTGACAATGAGCAGTTCTTC
TRBJ1-1 - - TRBV12-3/TRBV12-4 CASSFGEGEAFF TGTGCCAGCAGTTTCGGGGAAGGGGAAGCTTTCTTT
TRBJ2-3 - TRBD2 TRBV5-1 CASSLVGKLAGMSDTQYF TGCGCCAGCAGCTTGGTTGGAAAGCTAGCGGGTATGTCAGATACGCAGTATTTT
TRBJ2-1 - - TRBV6-5 CASSYSTQSNEQFF TGTGCCAGCAGTTACTCGACACAAAGCAATGAGCAGTTCTTC
TRBJ1-2 once - TRBV30 CAWRPDRLRGYTF TGTGCCTGGAGACCTGACAGGCTGCGGGGCTACACCTTC
TRBJ1-5 - TRBD1 TRBV15 CATRDRVGNQPQHF TGTGCCACCAGGGACAGGGTCGGAAATCAGCCCCAGCATTTT
TRBJ2-1 - TRBD2 TRBV13 CASSLGLAGGAFNEQFF TGTGCCAGCAGCTTAGGACTAGCGGGGGGCGCTTTCAATGAGCAGTTCTTC
TRBJ1-5 - - TRBV28 CASSLTGRVFQPQHF TGTGCCAGCAGTTTAACGGGCAGGGTTTTTCAGCCCCAGCATTTT
TRBJ1-5 - - TRBV15 CATSRGTKDQPQHF TGTGCCACCAGCAGGGGGACAAAGGATCAGCCCCAGCATTTT
TRBJ2-1 once TRBD2 TRBV7-2 CASSLERTSGTYNEQFF TGTGCCAGCAGCTTAGAACGGACTAGCGGGACATACAATGAGCAGTTCTTC
TRBJ2-3 - TRBD1 TRBV19 CASSIGDRPTDTQYF TGTGCCAGTAGTATAGGGGACAGACCCACAGATACGCAGTATTTT
TRBJ1-2 once TRBD1 TRBV5-1 CASSSGQPVYGYTF TGCGCCAGCAGCTCGGGACAGCCTGTCTATGGCTACACCTTC
TRBJ2-7 - - TRBV11-2 CASSLGGTAYEQYF TGTGCCAGCAGCTTAGGGGGGACTGCCTACGAGCAGTACTTC
TRBJ2-1 - TRBD2 TRBV5-6 CASSYGGTASYNEQFF TGTGCCAGCAGCTACGGGGGGACCGCCTCCTACAATGAGCAGTTCTTC
TRBJ1-4 - TRBD1 TRBV27 CASSMKTGSGEKLFF TGTGCCAGCAGCATGAAGACAGGGAGCGGTGAAAAACTGTTTTTT
TRBJ2-2 few - TRBV19 CASSLRAGDTGELFF TGTGCCAGTAGTCTCCGGGCAGGGGACACCGGGGAGCTGTTTTTT
TRBJ2-1 - TRBD2 TRBV5-1 CASRQAGPLYNEQFF TGCGCCAGCAGGCAAGCGGGACCCCTCTACAATGAGCAGTTCTTC
TRBJ2-4 - - TRBV7-9 CASSYGANIQYF TGTGCCAGCAGCTATGGGGCGAACATTCAGTACTTC
TRBJ2-2 - - TRBV5-5 CASSLGGKNTGELFF TGTGCCAGCAGCTTGGGCGGGAAAAACACCGGGGAGCTGTTTTTT
TRBJ2-5 - - TRBV19 CASSILARPQETQYF TGTGCCAGTAGTATCCTAGCCAGACCTCAAGAGACCCAGTACTTC
TRBJ2-5 few - TRBV27 CASSITVGQETQYF TGTGCCAGCAGTATAACAGTAGGCCAAGAGACCCAGTACTTC
TRBJ1-2 - - TRBV5-6 CASSSWTLGGGYTF TGTGCCAGCAGCTCCTGGACCCTCGGCGGGGGCTACACCTTC
TRBJ1-5 once TRBD1 TRBV28 CASSLGGQGTNQPQHF TGTGCCAGCAGTTTAGGGGGACAGGGGACCAATCAGCCCCAGCATTTT
TRBJ2-3 many - TRBV6-1 CASSDRVADTQYF TGTGCCAGCAGTGACAGGGTCGCAGATACGCAGTATTTT
TRBJ1-6 once - TRBV24-1 CATSDPLEDFGSPLHF TGTGCCACCAGTGACCCCTTGGAGGACTTCGGATCACCCCTCCACTTT
TRBJ2-7 - TRBD1 TRBV3-1/TRBV3-2 CASSFLDRTYEQYF TGTGCCAGCAGCTTTCTGGACAGGACCTACGAGCAGTACTTC
TRBJ2-7 - TRBD2 TRBV11-2 CASSLARGGTSGSYEQYF TGTGCCAGCAGCTTAGCGCGGGGCGGGACTAGCGGCTCCTACGAGCAGTACTTC
TRBJ2-7 - - TRBV19 CASSSNYDYTYEQYF TGTGCCAGCTCTTCAAACTATGACTACACCTACGAGCAGTACTTC
TRBJ2-7 - TRBD1 TRBV5-6 CASSSRDRGYEQYF TGTGCCAGCAGCTCCCGGGACAGGGGTTACGAGCAGTACTTC